The 23 T cell receptor beta chains given below trace back to one sample, sequenced in a study of OX40 agonist ivuxolimab in advanced cancers. Sequencing was performed with immunoSEQ multiplex PCR; in TCRdb, only in-frame clones are kept and a portion is missing. The repertoire holds over 10,000 clones, approximately 78% seen once, with around 44% in the top ten. The sequencing here drew on CD4+ or CD8+ T cells sorted from blood, taken in a trial of the OX40 agonist ivuxolimab. The receptors shown here come from an adult with an advanced solid tumor such as melanoma, head and neck, liver or kidney cancer.

CDR3 region: CASSEDPNYGYTF. The DNA of the CDR3 is TGCGCCAGCAGTGAGGATCCCAACTATGGCTACACCTTC. The chain is built from TRBV10-2 and TRBJ1-2; D remains ambiguous. The CDR3 extends over 13 amino acids. Germline values: CDR1 WSHSY, CDR2 SAAADI. V was cut by 2 bases and J by 2 bases, with 6 bases left in between.

The chain carries TRBV29-1 and TRBJ2-2; TRBD2 might be the D (6 bases). V was trimmed by 7 bases and J by 0 bases, leaving 9 bases between them. Germline CDR1 SQVTM, CDR2 ANQGSEA. CDR3 length equals 13 residues. This chain's CDR3 is CSATGANTGELFF. CDR3 coding DNA: TGCAGCGCCACGGGGGCGAACACCGGGGAGCTGTTTTTT.

This chain connects TRBV7-2 to TRBJ2-5; D may be TRBD1 (6 bases). CDR3 length: 17 amino acids. The ends were cut back, 5 bases at V and 0 bases at J, with 19 bases in the middle. Germline V gene lookup returns CDR1 SGHTA and CDR2 FQGNSA. This CDR3 is CASSLRGRQVYQETQYF. The CDR3 DNA reads TGTGCCAGCAGCCTAAGGGGGAGACAGGTATACCAAGAGACCCAGTACTTC. Supplemented by reference TRBV7-2 and TRBJ2-5, the full variable domain reads GAGVSQSPSNKVTEKGKDVELRCDPISGHTALYWYRQSLGQGLEFLIYFQGNSAPDKSGLPSDRFSAERTGGSVSTLTIQRTQQEDSAVYLCASSLRGRQVYQETQYFGPGTRLLVL.

In this sample, this clone turned up many times. The chain carries TRBV10-3 and TRBJ2-5; 8 positions agree with TRBD2. The CDR3 sequence is 16 residues long. After removal of 4 bases from V and 7 bases from J, the junction contained 14 bases not matched to a gene. Germline V gives CDR1 ENHRY, CDR2 SYGVKD. The chain's CDR3 is CAISGEELAAFGTQYF. The CDR3 DNA reads as TGTGCCATCAGTGGGGAAGAACTAGCGGCCTTTGGGACCCAGTACTTC.

This chain uses TRBV2 with TRBJ2-1, with TRBD2 identical over 10 bases. CDR1 is SNHLY and CDR2 is FYNNEI in the germline V gene. The junction had 12 bases not matched to a gene; V was cut back by 7 bases and J by 12 bases. This CDR3 contains 14 residues. In DNA, the CDR3 is TGTGCCAGCACCTCAGGGGGGACTAGCGATAGGCAGTTCTTC. Translation: CASTSGGTSDRQFF.

This clone is a singleton in its sample. The CDR3 DNA reads as TGTGCCAGCAGTGCAAGAATGGCCGGGACGATGGGCATAAACACCATATATTTT. Amino acid sequence: CASSARMAGTMGINTIYF. The chain couples TRBV2 to TRBJ1-3; possibly TRBD1 for D (5 bases). The CDR3 has 18 amino acids. Trimming shortened V by 4 bases and J by 6 bases, and 25 bases separated the two germline ends. Germline V gene data show CDR1 as SNHLY and CDR2 as FYNNEI. Full variable domain (missing parts from reference TRBV2 and TRBJ1-3): EPEVTQTPSHQVTQMGQEVILRCVPISNHLYFYWYRQILGQKVEFLVSFYNNEISEKSEIFDDQFSVERPDGSNFTLKIRSTKLEDSAMYFCASSARMAGTMGINTIYFGEGSWLTVV.

This clone has a handful of counts. This rearrangement joins TRBV19 to TRBJ1-1; possible D gene TRBD1, 5 bases. The CDR3 spans 11 residues. The V and J ends lost 6 bases and 5 bases respectively, with 7 bases between them. Germline CDR1 is LNHDA and CDR2 is SQIVND (reference sequence). The CDR3 nucleotides read TGTGCCAGTAGGGCAGGGACTGAAGCTTTCTTT. Protein product: CASRAGTEAFF.

The CDR3 sequence is CASSQDYGGAEAFF. The CDR3 bases are TGCGCCAGCAGCCAAGATTACGGTGGCGCTGAAGCTTTCTTT. The V call is TRBV4-3, the J call TRBJ1-1, with D unresolved. This CDR3 is built from 14 residues. V lost 0 bases and J 6 bases, leaving 11 bases between the germline ends. The V gene's germline CDR1 is LGHNA and CDR2 YSLEER.

This chain uses TRBV7-8 with TRBJ1-1; 9 bases agree with TRBD1. The trim removed 5 bases at V and 4 bases at J, leaving 17 bases unmatched. The CDR3 loop spans 18 amino acids. Germline CDR1 is SGHVS and CDR2 is FQNEAQ. CDR3 region: CASSASLRQGVFSTEAFF. For the CDR3, the DNA is TGTGCCAGCAGCGCGTCCCTCCGACAGGGGGTTTTTAGCACTGAAGCTTTCTTT. Based on the CDR3 plus reference TRBV7-8 and TRBJ1-1, the full variable domain is GAGVSQSPRYKVAKRGQDVALRCDPISGHVSLFWYQQALGQGPEFLTYFQNEAQLDKSGLPSDRFFAERPEGSVSTLKIQRTQQEDSAVYLCASSASLRQGVFSTEAFFGQGTRLTVV.

The V and J genes are TRBV6-5 and TRBJ1-2, with TRBD1 as a possible D gene (6 bases). Between the trimmed V and J ends, which lost 5 bases and 8 bases, there was a span of 18 bases. The CDR3 has 14 residues. Looked up from germline, CDR1 is MNHEY and CDR2 is SVGAGI. The CDR3 region is CASSEMGGARGYTF. CDR3 in DNA: TGTGCCAGCAGTGAAATGGGGGGGGCGAGAGGCTACACCTTC.

In DNA form, the CDR3 reads TGTGCCAGTACCCCAACAGGGGTTTGGTACGAGCAGTACTTC. Translated: CASTPTGVWYEQYF. V gene TRBV19 combines with J gene TRBJ2-7; 7 bases are a match to TRBD1. V dropped 7 bases and J dropped 4; count of bases not matched to a gene: 10. This CDR3 spans 14 amino acids. The germline gives CDR1 LNHDA, CDR2 SQIVND (reference sequence).

This clone occurred once. The chain employs TRBV27 and TRBJ1-5, with a possible D match to TRBD1 (5 bases). The length of the CDR3 is 14 residues. Germline CDR1 and CDR2: MNHEY and SMNVEV (reference sequence). Deletions cut 2 bases from V and 1 base from J, with 6 bases between. The CDR3 spells CASSLGGSNQPQHF. CDR3 coding DNA: TGTGCCAGCAGTTTAGGGGGGAGCAATCAGCCCCAGCATTTT.

The gene calls are TRBV29-1 and TRBJ2-1; D uncertain. In germline, CDR1 is SQVTM, CDR2 ANQGSEA. Trimming took off 6 bases at V and 4 bases at J, with 7 bases between the two ends. The CDR3 is 11 residues long. CDR3 sequence: CSVQTYNEQFF. DNA of the CDR3: TGCAGCGTGCAGACGTACAATGAGCAGTTCTTC.

The chain is built from TRBV7-8 and TRBJ2-5; 9 bases are shared with TRBD2. V gave up 2 bases and J gave up 4 bases; unmatched junction bases: 2. From germline, CDR1 is SGHVS and CDR2 FQNEAQ. This CDR3 is 14 amino acids long. CDR3: CASSLLAGLETQYF. The CDR3 DNA sequence: TGTGCCAGCAGCTTACTAGCGGGGTTAGAGACCCAGTACTTC.

This clone was detected once. The rearrangement links TRBV11-2 to TRBJ1-2; D unclear. The CDR3 covers 14 residues. In germline, CDR1 is SGHAT, CDR2 FQNNGV. Trimming removed 1 base at V and 4 bases at J, with 10 bases between. This CDR3 reads CASSLVDGTYGYTF. DNA for the CDR3: TGTGCCAGCAGCTTAGTAGACGGCACCTATGGCTACACCTTC.

CDR3 sequence reads: CASSWDSLPYNEQFF. The CDR3 nucleotides read TGTGCCAGCAGTTGGGACAGCCTCCCCTACAATGAGCAGTTCTTC. This chain connects TRBV27 to TRBJ2-1; 7 nucleotides agree with TRBD1. Unmatched junction bases numbered 5, after V lost 4 bases and J lost 2 bases. This CDR3 comprises 15 residues. Germline loops: CDR1 MNHEY, CDR2 SMNVEV (reference sequence).

The rearrangement links TRBV7-3 to TRBJ1-2; 7 bases align to TRBD1. CDR3 length equals 14 residues. V was clipped by 5 bases and J by 8 bases; unmatched bases: 11. The germline gives CDR1 SGHTA, CDR2 FQGTGA. CDR3 region: CASSPSGTDVGYTF. The CDR3 DNA reads TGTGCCAGCAGCCCATCCGGGACAGATGTCGGCTACACCTTC. Complete variable domain (other parts from reference TRBV7-3 and TRBJ1-2): GAGVSQTPSNKVTEKGKYVELRCDPISGHTALYWYRQSLGQGPEFLIYFQGTGAADDSGLPNDRFFAVRPEGSVSTLKIQRTERGDSAVYLCASSPSGTDVGYTFGSGTRLTVV.

The gene calls are TRBV7-9 and TRBJ2-3; 10 bases align to TRBD2. The CDR3 contains 17 residues. The ends lost 4 bases at V and 3 bases at J; junction bases unmatched: 10. From germline, CDR1 is SEHNR and CDR2 FQNEAQ (reference sequence). CDR3 region: CASSSRSSGRGTDTQYF. CDR3 coding DNA: TGTGCCAGCAGCTCCAGATCTAGCGGGAGAGGGACAGATACGCAGTATTTT.

A few counts support this clone. The V and J genes are TRBV5-6 and TRBJ2-2; D uncertain. The CDR3 length is 17 residues. Germline V CDR1 and CDR2: SGHDT, YYEEEE. V lost 2 bases and J lost 5, with 19 bases in between. This CDR3 reads CASSFGRAASITGELFF. CDR3 DNA: TGTGCCAGCAGCTTCGGTAGGGCGGCCAGTATAACCGGGGAGCTGTTTTTT.

This chain links TRBV19 with TRBJ1-6; no definite D call. The V end lost 2 bases, the J end lost 9 bases, and 5 bases lay between the germline ends. Germline V gives CDR1 LNHDA, CDR2 SQIVND (reference sequence). The length of the CDR3 is 12 residues. The CDR3 protein is CASSISRSPLHF. The CDR3 region has the DNA TGTGCCAGTAGTATATCTCGTTCACCCCTCCACTTT. Combining the CDR3 with reference TRBV19 and TRBJ1-6 gives the whole variable domain DGGITQSPKYLFRKEGQNVTLSCEQNLNHDAMYWYRQDPGQGLRLIYYSQIVNDFQKGDIAEGYSVSREKKESFPLTVTSAQKNPTAFYLCASSISRSPLHFGNGTRLTVT.

This sequence joins TRBV6-6 and TRBJ2-2; a weak D match, TRBD1 (5 bases). The CDR3 extends over 15 amino acids. The V end was cut by 1 base, the J end by 4 bases, with 10 bases between. Per germline, CDR1 MNHNY and CDR2 SVGAGI (reference sequence). The CDR3 region has the DNA TGTGCCAGCAGTTACTTCTCGGACATCACCGGGGAGCTGTTTTTT. Amino acid sequence: CASSYFSDITGELFF.

This rearrangement joins TRBV11-2 to TRBJ2-7; D gene ambiguous. The CDR3 is made up of 11 amino acids. Germline V CDR1 and CDR2: SGHAT, FQNNGV. V was shortened by 4 bases and J by 2 bases, with 3 bases between the two germline ends. Here the CDR3 reads CASSSPYEQYF. The CDR3 nucleotides read TGTGCCAGCAGCTCGCCCTACGAGCAGTACTTC.

CDR3 in DNA: TGTGCCAGCAGCTCTTGGACTGACCCTCGCGGTTACGAGCAGTACTTC. This gives the protein CASSSWTDPRGYEQYF. V gene TRBV5-6 combines with J gene TRBJ2-7; D might be TRBD2 (5 bases). Trimming removed 3 bases at V and 4 bases at J, with 20 bases between. Germline CDR1 SGHDT, CDR2 YYEEEE. CDR3 size: 16 residues.